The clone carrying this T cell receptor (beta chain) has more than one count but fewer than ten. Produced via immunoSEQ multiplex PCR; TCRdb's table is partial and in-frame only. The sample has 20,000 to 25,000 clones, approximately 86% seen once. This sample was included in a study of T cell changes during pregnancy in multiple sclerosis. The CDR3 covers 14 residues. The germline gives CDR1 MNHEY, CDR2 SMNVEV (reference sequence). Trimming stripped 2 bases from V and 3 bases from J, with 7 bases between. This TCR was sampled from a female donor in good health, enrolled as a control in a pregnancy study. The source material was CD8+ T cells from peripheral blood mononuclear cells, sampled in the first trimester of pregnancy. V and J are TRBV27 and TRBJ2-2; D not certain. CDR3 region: CASSLQTYTGELFF. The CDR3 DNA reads TGTGCCAGCAGTTTACAGACTTACACCGGGGAGCTGTTTTTT.